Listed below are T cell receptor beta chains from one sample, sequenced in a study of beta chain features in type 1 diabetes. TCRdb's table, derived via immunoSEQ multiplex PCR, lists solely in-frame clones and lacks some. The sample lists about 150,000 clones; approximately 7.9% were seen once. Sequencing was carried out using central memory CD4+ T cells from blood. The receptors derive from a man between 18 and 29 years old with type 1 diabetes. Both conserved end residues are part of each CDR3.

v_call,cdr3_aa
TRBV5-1,CASSLTGSLLTGELFF
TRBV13,CASSLSGGLLNF
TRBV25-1,CASGGLAGDDEQFF
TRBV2,CASRTESSGNTIYF
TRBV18,CASSPSGIGGTDTQYF
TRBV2,CASGWDLGQETQYF
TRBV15,CATSRDQGVVQPQHF
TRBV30,CAWTRLAGGETQYF
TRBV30,CAWKTGGRSSGELFF
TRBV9,CASTRGQGQETQYF
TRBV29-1,CSVSGVASTDTQYF
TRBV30,CAWSTGGSTDTQYF
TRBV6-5,CASSYRGGINSPLHF
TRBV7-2,CASSLETGLGRPQHF
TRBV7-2,CASSPGQGAETQYF
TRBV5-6,CASKRDRAGYTF
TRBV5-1,CASSSGTSGRLPTGELFF
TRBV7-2,CASSFFTDTQYF
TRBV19,CASKDRGADTQYF
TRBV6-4,CASSRTANYGYTF
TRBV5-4,CASSLSLAGEREKLFF
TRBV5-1,CASSAMGGTRETQYF
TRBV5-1,CASSQTSGDWNEQFF
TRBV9,CASSVEVAGADTQYF
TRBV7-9,CASSLGGQGGEQYF
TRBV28,CASSTGAGGAEQYF
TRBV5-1,CASSLSGQGLYEQFF
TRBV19,CASSISAGGALYEQYF
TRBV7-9,CASSINPDRNTEAFF
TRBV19,CASRASGRGGGETQYF
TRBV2,CASSVGQGWNEQFF
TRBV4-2,CASSHFGTSGSGEQFF
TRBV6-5,CASSDQGFYGYTF
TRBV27,CASRDTGGRETQYF
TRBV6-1,CASRETGAGTDTQYF
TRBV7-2,CASSWDRGPGEQFF
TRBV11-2,CASHRTGRGYGYTF
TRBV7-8,CASSSGLYGETQYF
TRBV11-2,CASSWTTRVDEQFF
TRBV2,CASQASGSGEQFF
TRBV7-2,CASSLGLEATLYGYTF